This TCR beta chain was found in a study of CD8 T cells in Susac syndrome. The RNA input was about 0.5 to 1 ug, and it was reverse transcribed with random hexamers. TCRdb analysed the immunoSEQ multiplex PCR reads with MiXCR anew, one entry per CDR3 protein. The table shows 230,000 or so distinct CDR3 sequences, with 95% occurring only once. V lost 2 bases and J lost 7, with 6 bases in between. CDR3 length equals 11 residues. Germline CDR1 DFQATT, CDR2 SNEGSKA (reference sequence). The origin of this receptor is a human donor with multiple sclerosis. The rearrangement links TRBV20-1 to TRBJ1-3; no firm D call. Sequences were obtained from CD4+ T cells from PBMCs. The CDR3: CSARTSNTIYF. DNA for the CDR3: TGCAGTGCTAGAACGTCGAACACCATATATTTT.